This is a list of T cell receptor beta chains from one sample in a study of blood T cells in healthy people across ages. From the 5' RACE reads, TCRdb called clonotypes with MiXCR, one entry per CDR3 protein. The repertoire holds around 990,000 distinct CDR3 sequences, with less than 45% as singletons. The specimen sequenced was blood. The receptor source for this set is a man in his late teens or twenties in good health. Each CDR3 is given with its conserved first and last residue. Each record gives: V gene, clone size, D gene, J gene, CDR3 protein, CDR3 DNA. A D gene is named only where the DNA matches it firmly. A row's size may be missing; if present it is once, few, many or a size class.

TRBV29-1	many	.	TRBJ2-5	CSVDGYSGPNQETQYF	TGCAGCGTTGATGGTTATAGCGGACCCAACCAAGAGACCCAGTACTTC
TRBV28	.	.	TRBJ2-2	CASSPPPTNTGELFF	TGTGCCAGCAGTCCCCCCCCGACAAACACCGGGGAGCTGTTTTTT
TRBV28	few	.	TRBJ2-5	CATSLAQQETQYF	TGTGCCACCAGCCTCGCCCAGCAAGAGACCCAGTACTTC
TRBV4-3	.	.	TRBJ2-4	CASSQAGGGNIQYF	TGCGCCAGCAGCCAAGCGGGGGGCGGGAACATTCAGTACTTC
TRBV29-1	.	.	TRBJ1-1	CSVEVGLNTEAFF	TGCAGCGTTGAAGTAGGGCTGAACACTGAAGCTTTCTTT
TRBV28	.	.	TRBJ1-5	CASSLYRTISNQPQHF	TGTGCCAGCAGTCTGTACCGGACAATTAGCAATCAGCCCCAGCATTTT
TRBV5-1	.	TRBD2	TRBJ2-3	CASSLAGTSPDTQYF	TGCGCCAGCAGCTTGGCAGGGACTAGCCCGGATACGCAGTATTTT
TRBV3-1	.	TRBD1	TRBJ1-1	CASSPYRGEMNTEAFF	TGTGCCAGCAGCCCCTACAGGGGTGAGATGAACACTGAAGCTTTCTTT
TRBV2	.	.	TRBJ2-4	CASSVPPVWDIQYF	TGTGCCAGCAGTGTCCCGCCTGTATGGGACATTCAGTACTTC
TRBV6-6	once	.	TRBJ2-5	CAIIRVHRAIETQYF	TGTGCCATCATACGGGTACACAGGGCCATCGAGACCCAGTACTTC
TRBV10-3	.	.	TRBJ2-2	CAISDPGRRGENTGELFF	TGTGCCATCAGTGACCCGGGAAGGAGGGGGGAAAACACCGGGGAGCTGTTTTTT
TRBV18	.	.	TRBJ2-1	CASSVGGLARSYNEQFF	TGTGCCAGCTCAGTTGGCGGGCTAGCGCGGTCCTACAATGAGCAGTTCTTC
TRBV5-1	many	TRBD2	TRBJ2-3	CASSLVTSGATDTQYF	TGTGCCAGCAGCTTAGTGACTAGCGGGGCCACAGATACGCAGTATTTT
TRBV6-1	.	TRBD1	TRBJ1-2	CVSSEGGTGITYGYTF	TGTGTCAGCAGTGAAGGGGGGACAGGGATTACTTATGGCTACACCTTC
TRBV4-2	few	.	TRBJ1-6	CASSQGVGAIKEALHF	TGTGCCAGCAGCCAAGGGGTAGGGGCCATCAAGGAGGCCCTCCACTTT
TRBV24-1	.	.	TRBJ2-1	CATSDFGHNEQFF	TGTGCCACCAGTGATTTCGGGCACAATGAGCAGTTCTTC
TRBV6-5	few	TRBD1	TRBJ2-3	CASSYQALDRYTDTQYF	TGTGCCAGCAGTTACCAAGCCTTGGACAGGTACACAGATACGCAGTATTTT
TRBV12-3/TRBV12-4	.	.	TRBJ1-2	CASSLKIRDGYTF	TGTGCCAGTAGTTTAAAGATCCGTGATGGCTACACCTTC
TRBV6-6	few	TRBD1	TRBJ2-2	CASSRDRTGELFF	TGTGCCAGCAGTCGGGACAGAACCGGGGAGCTGTTTTTT
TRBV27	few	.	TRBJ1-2	CASSSIADGYTF	TGTGCCAGCAGTTCTATTGCTGACGGCTACACCTTC
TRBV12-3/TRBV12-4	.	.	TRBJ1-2	CASRSIRQTNYGCTF	TGTGCCAGCCGTTCAATCAGACAGACTAACTATGGCTGCACCTTC
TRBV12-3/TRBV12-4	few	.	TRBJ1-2	CASSPPISNYGYTF	TGTGCCAGCAGCCCGCCCATTTCCAACTATGGCTACACCTTC
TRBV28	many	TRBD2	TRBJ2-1	CASIRGDGYNEQFF	TGTGCCAGCATTCGGGGGGACGGCTACAATGAGCAGTTCTTC
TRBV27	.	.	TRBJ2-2	CASSFRSGNTGELFF	TGTGCCAGCAGTTTTAGGTCGGGAAACACCGGGGAGCTGTTTTTT
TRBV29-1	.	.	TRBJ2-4	CSVEDPGEQYF	TGCAGCGTTGAAGATCCTGGGGAGCAGTACTTC
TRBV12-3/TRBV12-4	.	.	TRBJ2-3	CASVLLATDTQYF	TGTGCCAGCGTTTTACTAGCCACAGATACGCAGTATTTT
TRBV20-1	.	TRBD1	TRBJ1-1	CSARVIGTGWTEAFF	TGCAGTGCTAGAGTGATCGGGACAGGGTGGACTGAAGCTTTCTTT
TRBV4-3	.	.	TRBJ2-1	CASSQDEGSYNEQFF	TGCGCCAGCAGCCAAGATGAGGGCTCCTACAATGAGCAGTTCTTC
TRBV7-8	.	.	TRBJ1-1	CASSSGGGMNTEAFF	TGTGCCAGCAGCTCGGGGGGGGGAATGAACACTGAAGCTTTCTTT
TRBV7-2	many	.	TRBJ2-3	CASSLGRTDTQYF	TGTGCCAGCAGCTTAGGTCGCACAGATACGCAGTATTTT
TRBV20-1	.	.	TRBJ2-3	CSARERRGPGRSRTGTQYF	TGCAGTGCTAGAGAAAGAAGGGGACCGGGAAGAAGCCGCACAGGTACGCAGTATTTT
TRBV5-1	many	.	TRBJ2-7	CASSLGAETLTYEQYF	TGCGCCAGCAGCTTGGGGGCAGAAACACTTACCTACGAGCAGTACTTC
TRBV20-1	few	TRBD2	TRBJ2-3	CSARGLAGTDTDTQYF	TGCAGTGCTAGGGGACTAGCGGGGACTGACACAGATACGCAGTATTTT
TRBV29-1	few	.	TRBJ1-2	CSVAYWGRGYTF	TGCAGCGTTGCGTACTGGGGCCGTGGCTACACCTTC
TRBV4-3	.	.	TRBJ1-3	CASSQDTTGSIENTIYF	TGCGCCAGCAGCCAAGATACAACGGGATCTATAGAGAACACCATATATTTT
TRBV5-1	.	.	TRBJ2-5	CASSLGYPGKWGQETQYF	TGCGCCAGCAGCTTGGGGTACCCAGGAAAATGGGGACAAGAGACCCAGTACTTC
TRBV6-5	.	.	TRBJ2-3	CASSWGAVVDTQYF	TGTGCCAGCAGTTGGGGGGCAGTAGTAGATACGCAGTATTTT
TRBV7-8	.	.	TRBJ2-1	CASSLAIAPPNNEQFF	TGTGCCAGCAGCTTAGCGATAGCCCCTCCGAACAATGAGCAGTTCTTC
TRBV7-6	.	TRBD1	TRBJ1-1	CASSIDRGTEAFF	TGTGCCAGCAGCATTGACAGGGGCACTGAAGCTTTCTTT
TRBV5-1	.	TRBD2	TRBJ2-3	CASSTALSGVGADTQYF	TGCGCCAGCAGCACCGCCCTTAGCGGGGTTGGCGCAGATACGCAGTATTTT
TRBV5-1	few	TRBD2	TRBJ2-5	CASSLSGDWETQYF	TGCGCCAGCAGCTTGAGCGGGGATTGGGAGACCCAGTACTTC
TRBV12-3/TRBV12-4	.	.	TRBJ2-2	CASRPTVSGELFF	TGTGCCAGCAGACCAACGGTGAGCGGGGAGCTGTTTTTT
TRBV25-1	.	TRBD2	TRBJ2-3	CASRIGTSSDTQYF	TGTGCCAGCAGGATCGGGACTAGCAGCGATACGCAGTATTTT
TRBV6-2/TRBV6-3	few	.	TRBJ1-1	CASRIYTRTGEAFF	TGTGCCAGCAGGATTTACACCCGCACAGGTGAAGCTTTCTTT
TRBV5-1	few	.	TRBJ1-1	CASSPVPPSAFF	TGCGCCAGCAGCCCGGTCCCCCCGTCGGCTTTCTTT
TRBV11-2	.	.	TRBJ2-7	CASSLGDSPYEQYF	TGTGCCAGCAGCTTAGGTGACAGCCCCTACGAGCAGTACTTC
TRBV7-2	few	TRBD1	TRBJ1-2	CASSTRDRGFGYTF	TGTGCCAGCAGCACCCGGGACAGGGGTTTTGGCTACACCTTC
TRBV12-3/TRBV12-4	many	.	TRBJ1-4	CASSFDGSYEKLFF	TGTGCCAGCAGTTTTGACGGCAGTTACGAAAAACTGTTTTTT
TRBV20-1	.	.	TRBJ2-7	CSAAGNEQYF	TGCAGTGCGGCAGGGAACGAGCAGTACTTC
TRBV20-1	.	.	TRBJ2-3	CSARGSVDSDTQYF	TGCAGTGCTAGGGGGAGCGTGGATTCTGATACGCAGTATTTT
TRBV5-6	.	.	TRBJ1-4	CASSWGGATNEKLFF	TGTGCCAGCAGCTGGGGCGGGGCAACTAATGAAAAACTGTTTTTT
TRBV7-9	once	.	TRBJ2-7	CACSLGSTRGEQYF	TGTGCCTGCAGCTTAGGTTCAACGAGGGGCGAGCAGTACTTC
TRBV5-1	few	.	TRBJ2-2	CASSLYVNSNTGELFF	TGCGCCAGCAGCTTGTATGTGAACTCGAACACCGGGGAGCTGTTTTTT
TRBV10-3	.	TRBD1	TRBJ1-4	CAISGGQEDEKLFF	TGTGCCATCAGTGGGGGACAGGAGGATGAAAAACTGTTTTTT
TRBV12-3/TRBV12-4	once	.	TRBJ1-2	CASSFRAEGYTF	TGTGCCAGCAGTTTCAGGGCTGAAGGCTACACCTTC
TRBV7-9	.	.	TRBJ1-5	CASSLSSVHQPQHF	TGTGCCAGCAGCTTATCGTCAGTCCATCAGCCCCAGCATTTT
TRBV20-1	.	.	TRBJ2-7	CSASYRRYEQYF	TGCAGTGCTAGTTACAGGCGCTACGAGCAGTACTTC
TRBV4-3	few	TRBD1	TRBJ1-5	CASTEAHRQGGQPQHF	TGCGCCAGCACCGAAGCACACCGACAGGGTGGTCAGCCCCAGCATTTT
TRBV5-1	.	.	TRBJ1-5	CASSFSPGQPQHF	TGCGCCAGCAGCTTCTCGCCGGGTCAGCCCCAGCATTTT
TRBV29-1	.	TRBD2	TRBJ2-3	CSVPAGVGSTDTQYF	TGCAGCGTTCCTGCGGGGGTGGGTAGCACAGATACGCAGTATTTT